This entry concerns a single T cell receptor (beta chain). The data belong to a study of blood T cell repertoires in COVID-19. Background on the study: Samples taken during acute and convalescent COVID-19 were collected in the United States, Italy and Spain. Sources were T cells, B-cell-depleted T cells, or PBMCs; the material itself was cDNA or gDNA.

TCRdb's table, derived via immunoSEQ multiplex PCR, lists solely in-frame clones and lacks some. The table lists nearly 65,000 clones, around four fifths of them singletons. The V gene end was trimmed by 4 bases and the J gene end by 2 bases; junction bases not matched to a gene: 14. The length of the CDR3 is 18 residues. Germline V lookup: CDR1 LNHDA, CDR2 SQIVND (reference sequence). The clonotype comes from a human donor in a cohort sampled during active COVID-19. Sample: peripheral blood. V and J are TRBV19 and TRBJ1-5; 7 bases fit TRBD1. CDR3 amino acids: CASSTQTVLDRRNQPQHF. Here the CDR3 DNA reads TGTGCCAGTAGTACACAAACTGTCCTGGACAGGCGCAATCAGCCCCAGCATTTT.